The 22 T cell receptor beta chains reported below all come from one sample, sequenced in a study of CD8+CD57+ T cells in acquired aplastic anemia. Patients sequenced had flow cytometry evidence of CD8+CD57+ cell expansion. TCR beta VDJ and CDR3 profiling used genomic DNA as template. TCRdb re-analysed the reads in MiXCR, keeping a single row per CDR3 protein. The sample carries around 130,000 distinct CDR3 sequences, 45% to 60% recorded once. Sequences were obtained from sorted CD4+, CD8+, or CD8+CD57+ T cells (not recorded which) from PBMCs. These receptors were taken from a human donor with aplastic anemia.

This chain links TRBV5-5 with TRBJ1-2; 7 bases agree with TRBD1. This CDR3 has 13 residues. The V segment lost 2 bases and the J segment 5 bases; nucleotides outside the gene matches: 3. Looked up from germline, CDR1 is SGHKS and CDR2 is YYEKEE (reference sequence). CDR3 DNA: TGTGCCAGCAGCTTAATACAGGGGTATGGCTACACCTTC. It encodes CASSLIQGYGYTF.

Many counts were recorded for this clonotype. The chain employs TRBV10-3 and TRBJ1-2; possibly TRBD1 for D (6 bases). The V end lost 7 bases, the J end lost 0 bases, and 9 bases lay between the germline ends. This CDR3 has 13 amino acids. In germline, CDR1 is ENHRY, CDR2 SYGVKD. CDR3 bases: TGTGCCATCACCGGGGGCCCTAACTATGGCTACACCTTC. Amino acids: CAITGGPNYGYTF.

This clonotype was seen more than once but under ten times. CDR3 DNA sequence: TGTGCAGTGGGTCCGAAACTTCGGGAGGGGGAAGCTTTCTTT. It codes for CAVGPKLREGEAFF. This rearrangement joins TRBV7-8 to TRBJ1-1; D might be TRBD1 (5 bases). Germline V gene lookup returns CDR1 SGHVS and CDR2 FQNEAQ. The CDR3 consists of 14 residues.

This clonotype was observed at least ten times. This chain joins TRBV15 and TRBJ1-5; 12 bases line up with TRBD1. After removal of 0 bases from V and 7 bases from J, the junction contained 7 bases not matched to a gene. Germline V lookup: CDR1 LNHNV, CDR2 YYDKDF (reference sequence). The CDR3 sequence is 17 residues long. CDR3 residues: CATSRDRGQGAWQPQHF. The CDR3 DNA reads as TGTGCCACCAGCAGAGATAGGGGACAGGGGGCATGGCAGCCCCAGCATTTT. Full variable domain (missing parts from reference TRBV15 and TRBJ1-5): DAMVIQNPRYQVTQFGKPVTLSCSQTLNHNVMYWYQQKSSQAPKLLFHYYDKDFNNEADTPDNFQSRRPNTSFCFLDIRSPGLGDTAMYLCATSRDRGQGAWQPQHFGDGTRLSIL.

This chain connects TRBV5-1 to TRBJ2-1, with TRBD1 matching 10 bases. There are 15 residues in the CDR3. The V and J ends lost 4 bases and 4 bases, in that order; junction bases with no gene match: 5. Germline V gene data show CDR1 as SGHRS and CDR2 as YFSETQ. The CDR3 reads CASSTGQGEYNEQFF. The CDR3 bases are TGCGCCAGCAGCACTGGACAGGGGGAGTACAATGAGCAGTTCTTC.

With respect to this clonotype: The junction differs from germline at one of its ends, possibly a read error. The chain employs TRBV15 and TRBJ1-5; no clear D. This CDR3 is 16 amino acids long. In germline, CDR1 is LNHNV, CDR2 YYDKDF (reference sequence). This chain's CDR3 is CATSSERGRNNEPQHF. The CDR3 DNA reads as TGTGCCACCAGCAGCGAGCGGGGTAGGAACAATGAGCCCCAGCATTTT.

The gene calls are TRBV7-8 and TRBJ2-7; 12 bases are shared with TRBD2. The length of the CDR3 is 16 residues. The J segment lost 2 bases and the V segment lost 1 base, leaving 3 bases of the junction unmatched. Germline assignment: CDR1 SGHVS and CDR2 FQNEAQ. The CDR3 DNA sequence: TGTGCCAGCAGCTTAGGGACTAGCGGGGAGACCTACGAGCAGTACTTC. This translates into CASSLGTSGETYEQYF. Drawing the rest from reference TRBV7-8 and TRBJ2-7, the complete variable domain is GAGVSQSPRYKVAKRGQDVALRCDPISGHVSLFWYQQALGQGPEFLTYFQNEAQLDKSGLPSDRFFAERPEGSVSTLKIQRTQQEDSAVYLCASSLGTSGETYEQYFGPGTRLTVT.

J is TRBJ1-1 and V is TRBV20-1; a possible D gene is TRBD1 (5 bases). Trimming removed 3 bases at V and 0 bases at J, with 8 bases between. The CDR3 is made up of 13 amino acids. Germline-derived CDR1 and CDR2 are DFQATT and SNEGSKA (reference sequence). Written as DNA, the CDR3 is TGCAGTGCTAGGGGGGTCCTGAACACTGAAGCTTTCTTT. Its translation: CSARGVLNTEAFF.

The chain couples TRBV25-1 to TRBJ2-5, with D tentatively TRBD1 or TRBD2 (7 bases each). This CDR3 is 15 amino acids long. Per germline, CDR1 MGHDK and CDR2 SYGVNS. V was shortened by 1 base and J by 4 bases, with 13 bases between the two germline ends. CDR3 in amino acids: CASSELGQRGETQYF. DNA for the CDR3: TGTGCCAGCAGTGAATTGGGACAGCGGGGAGAGACCCAGTACTTC.

The chain combines TRBV20-1 with TRBJ2-3; D remains unclear. The CDR3 has 16 residues. Germline assignment: CDR1 DFQATT and CDR2 SNEGSKA (reference sequence). V shed 2 bases and J shed 3 bases, with 18 bases lying between them. CDR3 loop: CSARNRAAIGTDTQYF. As DNA, the CDR3 is TGCAGTGCTAGAAATAGGGCGGCCATAGGGACAGATACGCAGTATTTT.

CDR3 DNA sequence: TGCAGCGCCGGCGACAGGAACTCCTACGAGCAGTACTTC. Translation gives CSAGDRNSYEQYF. V is TRBV20-1 and J is TRBJ2-7; D might be TRBD1 (6 bases). This CDR3 has 13 residues. Germline lookup yields CDR1 DFQATT and CDR2 SNEGSKA (reference sequence).

This chain joins TRBV19 and TRBJ1-6; D gene unclear. This CDR3 region has 17 residues. V was trimmed by 10 bases and J by 10 bases, leaving 29 bases between them. Looked up from germline, CDR1 is LNHDA and CDR2 is SQIVND (reference sequence). The CDR3 coding sequence is TGTGCCACCCAAAAAACGGACTCCTCAGGTCCATTCTCACCCCTCCACTTT. As protein: CATQKTDSSGPFSPLHF.

The CDR3 DNA is TGTGCCAGCAGCGTAGGTCTAGCTGCCTACAATGAGCAGTTCTTC. It translates to CASSVGLAAYNEQFF. The chain carries TRBV9 and TRBJ2-1; tentative D call: TRBD2 (5 bases). The CDR3 is 15 residues long. The V gene lost 0 bases and the J gene lost 2 bases, with 9 bases spanning the gap. Germline V gene lookup returns CDR1 SGDLS and CDR2 YYNGEE.

This clonotype was counted many times. The chain carries TRBV15 and TRBJ1-5, with D unresolved. Germline V lookup: CDR1 LNHNV, CDR2 YYDKDF (reference sequence). The CDR3 totals 14 residues. V lost 5 bases and J lost 7, with 15 bases in between. The CDR3 spells CATSGRRGVQPQHF. The CDR3 DNA is TGTGCCACCAGCGGCAGGCGTGGCGTACAGCCCCAGCATTTT.

This clonotype was observed many times. The J gene is TRBJ1-2, the V gene TRBV19, with a tentative D call TRBD1 (5 bases). V was shortened by 7 bases and J by 6 bases, with 18 bases between the two germline ends. This CDR3 is 14 amino acids long. Germline V CDR1 and CDR2: LNHDA, SQIVND (reference sequence). The CDR3 bases are TGTGCCAGTACCATTAGGGGCTTCATGGATGGCTACACCTTC. This translates into CASTIRGFMDGYTF.

V gene TRBV7-2 combines with J gene TRBJ2-7, with TRBD1 matching over 8 bases. Germline V gives CDR1 SGHTA, CDR2 FQGNSA. The CDR3 length is 13 residues. Trimming removed 3 bases from V and 6 bases from J; junction bases left unmatched: 4. CDR3 sequence (DNA): TGTGCCAGCAGCTTTGACAGGGGTAGCGAGCAGTACTTC. This encodes CASSFDRGSEQYF.

Ten or more counts support this clonotype. This chain links TRBV15 with TRBJ1-1, with 10 nucleotides matching TRBD1. V lost 8 bases and J lost 7; bases outside the gene matches: 13. The length of the CDR3 is 15 residues. Germline lookup yields CDR1 LNHNV and CDR2 YYDKDF (reference sequence). CDR3 sequence (DNA): TGTGCCACCGGATCCACGCGGACAGGGGGGCATGAAGCTTTCTTT. It is translated as CATGSTRTGGHEAFF.

This clonotype was recorded at least ten times. This chain connects TRBV19 to TRBJ1-1, with D possibly TRBD1 on 6 matching bases. The CDR3 loop spans 13 amino acids. The germline V gene has CDR1 LNHDA and CDR2 SQIVND (reference sequence). Trimming removed 7 bases at V and 4 bases at J, with 13 bases between. CDR3 protein: CASIERGVTEAFF. CDR3 DNA: TGTGCCAGTATCGAAAGGGGGGTCACTGAAGCTTTCTTT.

The rearrangement joins TRBV14 to TRBJ2-7; either TRBD1 or TRBD2 may fit D (5 bases each). V was shortened by 3 bases and J by 5 bases, with 14 bases between the two germline ends. Germline V gives CDR1 SGHDN, CDR2 FVKESK. The CDR3 runs 14 residues. CDR3 sequence (DNA): TGTGCCAGCAGCCATGCAAGGTGGGGGAACGAGCAGTACTTC. Translating it yields CASSHARWGNEQYF.

This chain uses TRBV5-5 with TRBJ2-7; 7 nucleotides agree with TRBD1. There are 16 residues in the CDR3. From germline, CDR1 is SGHKS and CDR2 YYEKEE (reference sequence). V lost 0 bases to trimming and J lost 0 bases; unmatched junction nucleotides: 6. CDR3 bases: TGTGCCAGCAGCTTGGGCGACAGGGCGAGCTCCTACGAGCAGTACTTC. It codes for CASSLGDRASSYEQYF.

The chain recombines TRBV9 with TRBJ2-7; TRBD1 matches at 8 bases. Germline loops: CDR1 SGDLS, CDR2 YYNGEE. The CDR3 is 13 amino acids. V gave up 3 bases and J gave up 3 bases; unmatched junction bases: 2. Here the CDR3 DNA reads TGTGCCAGCAGCGCAACAGGGGGCTACGAGCAGTACTTC. Its translation is CASSATGGYEQYF. Full variable domain (missing parts from reference TRBV9 and TRBJ2-7): DSGVTQTPKHLITATGQRVTLRCSPRSGDLSVYWYQQSLDQGLQFLIQYYNGEERAKGNILERFSAQQFPDLHSELNLSSLELGDSALYFCASSATGGYEQYFGPGTRLTVT.

The chain joins TRBV11-2 to TRBJ2-4; tentatively, D is TRBD1 (6 bases). The CDR3 is 18 amino acids. V gave up 0 bases and J gave up 1 base, with 16 bases separating them. Germline V gene sequence: CDR1 SGHAT, CDR2 FQNNGV. For the CDR3, the DNA is TGTGCCAGCAGCTTAGACAGGGGTCCCCCCGGGGCCAAAAACATTCAGTACTTC. It yields the protein CASSLDRGPPGAKNIQYF.